This T cell receptor beta chain came from a study of spatial heterogeneity in lung cancer. MiXCR, run by TCRdb on the 5' RACE reads, gives a single entry per CDR3 protein. This sample yields around 45,000 distinct CDR3 sequences, of which approximately 14% are seen a single time; 55% to 70% belongs to the top ten. Losses at the gene ends were 6 bases for V and 6 bases for J; bases not matched to a gene: 6. This CDR3 has 13 amino acids. This clonotype was counted many times. Specified time point: sample taken at primary tumor resection. The sample was PBMCs, taken at surgery. The chain is built from TRBV12-3 or TRBV12-4 and TRBJ2-3; TRBD1 agrees at 7 bases. This clonotype was sampled from a male donor with early-stage non-small cell lung cancer. DNA for the CDR3: TGTGCCAGCAGACTAGGGGGCGGGGATACGCAGTATTTT. Encoded protein: CASRLGGGDTQYF.